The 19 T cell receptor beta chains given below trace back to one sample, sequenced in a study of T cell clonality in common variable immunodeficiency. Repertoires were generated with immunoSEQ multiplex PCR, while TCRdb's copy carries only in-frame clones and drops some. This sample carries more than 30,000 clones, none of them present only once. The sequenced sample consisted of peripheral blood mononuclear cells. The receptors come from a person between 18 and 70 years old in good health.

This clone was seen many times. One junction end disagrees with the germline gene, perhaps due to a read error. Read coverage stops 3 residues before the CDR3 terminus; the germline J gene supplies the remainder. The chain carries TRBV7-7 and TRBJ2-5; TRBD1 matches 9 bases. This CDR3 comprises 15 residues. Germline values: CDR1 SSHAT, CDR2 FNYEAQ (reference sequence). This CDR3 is CASSFDPGQGETQYF. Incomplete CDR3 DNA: TGTGCTAGCAGTTTCGATCCGGGACAGGGTGAGACC.

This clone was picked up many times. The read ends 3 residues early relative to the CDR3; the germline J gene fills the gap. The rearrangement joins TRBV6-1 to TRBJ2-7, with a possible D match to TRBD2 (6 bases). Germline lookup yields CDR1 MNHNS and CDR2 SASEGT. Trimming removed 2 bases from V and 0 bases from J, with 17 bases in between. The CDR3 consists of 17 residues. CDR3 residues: CASSESALAAGSYEQYF. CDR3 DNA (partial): TGTGCCAGCAGTGAATCTGCCTTAGCGGCGGGCTCCTACGAG.

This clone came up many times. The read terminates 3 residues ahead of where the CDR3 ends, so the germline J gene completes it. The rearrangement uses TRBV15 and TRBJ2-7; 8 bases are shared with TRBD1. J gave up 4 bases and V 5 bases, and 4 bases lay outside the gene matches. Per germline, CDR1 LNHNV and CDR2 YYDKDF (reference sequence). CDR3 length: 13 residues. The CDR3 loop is CATSRDRMYEQYF. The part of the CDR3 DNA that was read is TGTGCCACCAGCCGGGACAGGATGTACGAG.

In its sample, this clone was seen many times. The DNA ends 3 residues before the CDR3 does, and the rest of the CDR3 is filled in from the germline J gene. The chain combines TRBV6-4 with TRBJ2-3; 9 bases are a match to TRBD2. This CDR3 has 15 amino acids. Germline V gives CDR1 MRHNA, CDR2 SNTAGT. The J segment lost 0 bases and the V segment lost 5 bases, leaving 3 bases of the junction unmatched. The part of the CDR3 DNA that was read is TGTGCCAGCAGTCATACTAGCGGGAGCACAGATACG. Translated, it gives CASSHTSGSTDT. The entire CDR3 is CASSHTSGSTDTQYF.

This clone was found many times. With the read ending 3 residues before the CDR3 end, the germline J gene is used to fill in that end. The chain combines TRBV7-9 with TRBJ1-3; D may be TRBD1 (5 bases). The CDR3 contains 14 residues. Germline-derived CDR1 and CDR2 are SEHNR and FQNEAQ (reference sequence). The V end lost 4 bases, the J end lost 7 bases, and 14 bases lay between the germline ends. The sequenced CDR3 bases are TGTGCCAGCAGCTCGGCGGGGGGGTTGAACACC. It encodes CASSSAGGLNT. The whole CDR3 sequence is CASSSAGGLNTIYF.

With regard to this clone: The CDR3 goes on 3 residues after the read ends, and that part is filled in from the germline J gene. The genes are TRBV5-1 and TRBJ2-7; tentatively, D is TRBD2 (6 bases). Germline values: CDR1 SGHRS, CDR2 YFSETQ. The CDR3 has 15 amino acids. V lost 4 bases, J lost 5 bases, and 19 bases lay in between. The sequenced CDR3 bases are TGCGCCAGCAGCGAAGGAATAGCGGTTATGGACGAG. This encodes CASSEGIAVMDE. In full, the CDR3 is CASSEGIAVMDEQYF.

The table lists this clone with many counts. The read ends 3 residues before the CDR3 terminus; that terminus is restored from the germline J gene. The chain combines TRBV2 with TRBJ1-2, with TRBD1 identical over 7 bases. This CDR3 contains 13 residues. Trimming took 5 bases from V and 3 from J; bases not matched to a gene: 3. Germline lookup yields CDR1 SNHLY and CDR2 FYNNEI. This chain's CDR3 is CASSPTGYYGYTF. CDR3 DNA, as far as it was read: TGTGCCAGCAGTCCGACAGGGTACTATGGC.

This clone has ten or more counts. Incomplete CDR3 DNA: TGTGCCATCAACGAGGGACAGGGGGCTCTCGATGAG. This sequence encodes CAINEGQGALDE. The CDR3 in full is CAINEGQGALDEQFF. The chain is built from TRBV10-3 and TRBJ2-1, with 12 positions matching TRBD1. The sequence runs out 3 residues before the end of the CDR3; the remainder is reconstructed from the germline J gene. The CDR3 extends over 15 amino acids. With V trimmed by 7 bases and J by 8 bases, 9 bases remained unmatched. Germline CDR1 reads ENHRY; CDR2 reads SYGVKD.

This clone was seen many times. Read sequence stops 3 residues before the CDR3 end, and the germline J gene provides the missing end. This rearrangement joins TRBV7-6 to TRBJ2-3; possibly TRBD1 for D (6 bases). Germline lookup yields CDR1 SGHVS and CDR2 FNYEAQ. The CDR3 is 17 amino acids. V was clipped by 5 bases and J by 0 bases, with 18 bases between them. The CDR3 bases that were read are TGTGCCAGCAGCCTTTACGAAGGGGGACCGAGCACAGATACG. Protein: CASSLYEGGPSTDT. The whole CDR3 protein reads CASSLYEGGPSTDTQYF.

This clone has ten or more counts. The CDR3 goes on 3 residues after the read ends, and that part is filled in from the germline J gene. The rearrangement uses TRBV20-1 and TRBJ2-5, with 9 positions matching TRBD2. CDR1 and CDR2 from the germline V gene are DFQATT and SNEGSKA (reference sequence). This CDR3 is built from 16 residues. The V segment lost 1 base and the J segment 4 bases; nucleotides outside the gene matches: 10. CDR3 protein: CSARVAREGRGETQYF. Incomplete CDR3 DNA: TGCAGTGCTAGAGTGGCGCGGGAGGGCCGGGGAGAGACC.

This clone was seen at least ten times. The CDR3 loop reads CASSMLNQPQHF. CDR3 DNA, as far as it was read: TGTGCCAGTAGTATGCTAAATCAGCCC. This chain connects TRBV19 to TRBJ1-5; D unresolved. The CDR3 end falls 3 residues outside the read, so it is completed with the germline J gene. V lost 3 bases and J lost 4, with 4 bases in between. In germline, CDR1 is LNHDA, CDR2 SQIVND (reference sequence). This CDR3 has 12 residues.

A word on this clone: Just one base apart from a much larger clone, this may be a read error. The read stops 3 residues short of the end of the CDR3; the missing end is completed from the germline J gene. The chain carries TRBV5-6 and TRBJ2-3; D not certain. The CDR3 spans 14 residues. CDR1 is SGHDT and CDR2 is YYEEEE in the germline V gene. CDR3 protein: CASRRRHSNQPQYF. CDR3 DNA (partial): TGTGCCAGCAGACGGCGGCATAGCAATCAGCCG.

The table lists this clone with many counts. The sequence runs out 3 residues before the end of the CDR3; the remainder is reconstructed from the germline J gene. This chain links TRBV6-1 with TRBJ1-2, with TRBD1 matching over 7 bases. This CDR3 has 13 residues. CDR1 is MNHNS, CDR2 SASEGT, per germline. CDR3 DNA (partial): TGTGCCAGCAGTGAACCCGACAGGGAGGGC. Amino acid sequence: CASSEPDREG. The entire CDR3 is CASSEPDREGYTF.

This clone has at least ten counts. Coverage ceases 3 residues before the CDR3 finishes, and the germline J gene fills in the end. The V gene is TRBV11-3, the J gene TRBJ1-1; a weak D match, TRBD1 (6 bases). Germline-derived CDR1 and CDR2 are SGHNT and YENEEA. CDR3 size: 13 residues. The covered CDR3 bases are TGTGCCAGCAGATTCAGGGGCACGGAGGGA. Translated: CASRFRGTEG. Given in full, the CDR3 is CASRFRGTEGAFF.

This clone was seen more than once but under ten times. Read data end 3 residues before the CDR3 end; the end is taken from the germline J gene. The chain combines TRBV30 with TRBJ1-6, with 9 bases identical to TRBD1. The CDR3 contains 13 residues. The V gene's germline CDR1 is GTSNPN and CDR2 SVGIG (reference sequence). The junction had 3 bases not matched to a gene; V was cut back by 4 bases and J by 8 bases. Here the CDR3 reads CAWIGQGYSPLHF. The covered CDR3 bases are TGTGCCTGGATTGGACAGGGGTATTCACCC.

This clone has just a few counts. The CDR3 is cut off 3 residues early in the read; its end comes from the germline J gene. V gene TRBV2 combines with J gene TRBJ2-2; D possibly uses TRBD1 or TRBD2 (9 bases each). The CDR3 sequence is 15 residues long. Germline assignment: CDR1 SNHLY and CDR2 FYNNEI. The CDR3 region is CASTQGAGGANVLFF. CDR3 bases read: TGTGCCAGTACACAGGGGGCGGGAGGGGCCAACGTG.

The CDR3 reads CASSPPGQGGLYGYTF. The covered CDR3 bases are TGTGCCAGCTCACCACCCGGCCAGGGAGGTCTCTATGGC. This chain joins TRBV18 and TRBJ1-2, with D perhaps TRBD1 (5 bases). The CDR3 end falls 3 residues outside the read, so it is completed with the germline J gene. CDR3 size: 16 residues. Germline CDR1 reads KGHSH; CDR2 reads LQKENI. V was pared by 0 bases and J by 4 bases, with 15 bases between.

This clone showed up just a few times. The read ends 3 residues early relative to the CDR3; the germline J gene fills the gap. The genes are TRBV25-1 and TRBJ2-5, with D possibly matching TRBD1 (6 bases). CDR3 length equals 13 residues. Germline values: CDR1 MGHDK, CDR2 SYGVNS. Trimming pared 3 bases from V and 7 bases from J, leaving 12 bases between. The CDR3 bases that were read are TGTGCCAGCAGTGACCCGGACAGTGCGACC. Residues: CASSDPDSAT. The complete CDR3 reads CASSDPDSATQYF.

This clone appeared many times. The sequenced part of the CDR3 DNA is TGTGCCAGCACCTCGGGACAGGGTCGTATGGAA. This sequence encodes CASTSGQGRME. The full CDR3 sequence reads CASTSGQGRMEAFF. This sequence joins TRBV7-8 and TRBJ1-1, with TRBD1 matching 9 bases. The CDR3 is cut off 3 residues early in the read; its end comes from the germline J gene. The CDR3 extends over 14 amino acids. From germline, CDR1 is SGHVS and CDR2 FQNEAQ.